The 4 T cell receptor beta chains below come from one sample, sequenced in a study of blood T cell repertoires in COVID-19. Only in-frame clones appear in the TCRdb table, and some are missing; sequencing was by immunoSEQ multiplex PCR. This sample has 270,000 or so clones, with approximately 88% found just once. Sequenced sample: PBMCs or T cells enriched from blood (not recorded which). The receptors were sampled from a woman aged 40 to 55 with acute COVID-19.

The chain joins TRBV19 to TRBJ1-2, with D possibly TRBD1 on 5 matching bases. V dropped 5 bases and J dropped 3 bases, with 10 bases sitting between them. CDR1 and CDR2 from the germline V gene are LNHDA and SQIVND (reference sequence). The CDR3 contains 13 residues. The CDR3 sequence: CASSLTVDYGYTF. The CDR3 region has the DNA TGTGCCAGTAGTCTGACAGTGGACTATGGCTACACCTTC.

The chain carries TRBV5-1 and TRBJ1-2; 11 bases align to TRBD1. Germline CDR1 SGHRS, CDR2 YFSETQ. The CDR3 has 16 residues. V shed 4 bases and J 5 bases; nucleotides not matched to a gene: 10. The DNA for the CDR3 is TGCGCCAGCAGCCGTGGGACAGGGGGGACGAATTATGGCTACACCTTC. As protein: CASSRGTGGTNYGYTF.

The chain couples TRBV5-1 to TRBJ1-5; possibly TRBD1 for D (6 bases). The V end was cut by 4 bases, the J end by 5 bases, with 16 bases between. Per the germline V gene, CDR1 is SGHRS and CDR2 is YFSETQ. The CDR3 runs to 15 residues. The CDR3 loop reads CASSPGGQGHQPQHF. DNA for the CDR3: TGCGCCAGCAGCCCCGGGGGGCAGGGCCATCAGCCCCAGCATTTT.

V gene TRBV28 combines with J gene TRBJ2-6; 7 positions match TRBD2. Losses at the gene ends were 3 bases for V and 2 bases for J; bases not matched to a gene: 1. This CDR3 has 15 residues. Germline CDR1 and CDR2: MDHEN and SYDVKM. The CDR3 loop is CASSFRGAGANVLTF. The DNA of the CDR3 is TGTGCCAGCAGTTTCCGGGGGGCTGGGGCCAACGTCCTGACTTTC.